Sequencing of this T cell receptor (beta chain) was carried out in a study of blood T cell repertoires in COVID-19. TCRdb keeps only in-frame clones here, not all; method: immunoSEQ multiplex PCR. The data contain about 200,000 clones, 86% of them seen just once; the ten biggest clones take up about 2.2%. Germline V gene sequence: CDR1 SGHTA, CDR2 FQGNSA. CDR3 length: 15 amino acids. Trimming removed 5 bases from V and 5 bases from J; junction bases left unmatched: 11. The chain combines TRBV7-2 with TRBJ1-2; 7 nucleotides align to TRBD1. The sample was peripheral blood. This receptor was taken from a man aged 30-40 years who had recovered from COVID-19. CDR3 region: CASSPSETGFYGYTF. CDR3 DNA sequence: TGTGCCAGCAGCCCTAGCGAGACAGGGTTTTATGGCTACACCTTC.